These 5 T cell receptor beta chains share one sample of origin, sequenced in a study of blood T cell repertoires in COVID-19. Here immunoSEQ multiplex PCR was the method, and the copy in TCRdb shows in-frame clones only, minus some. The repertoire holds roughly 360,000 clones, with 70% to 90% as singletons. The specimen sequenced was PBMCs or T cells enriched from blood (not recorded which). Receptors were obtained from a man in his thirties or forties who had recovered from COVID-19.

V and J are TRBV6-5 and TRBJ2-7; D gene uncertain. The CDR3 extends over 12 amino acids. Germline values: CDR1 MNHEY, CDR2 SVGAGI. The V and J ends lost 4 bases and 4 bases respectively, with 8 bases between them. CDR3 nucleotide sequence: TGTGCCAGCAGTTCCACGCGATACGAGCAGTACTTC. Translated, it gives CASSSTRYEQYF.

The gene calls are TRBV5-1 and TRBJ2-7, with 8 bases lining up with TRBD1. This CDR3 comprises 17 residues. CDR1 and CDR2 from the germline V gene are SGHRS and YFSETQ. V shed 4 bases, J shed 1 base, and the junction held 13 bases outside the gene matches. In DNA form, the CDR3 reads TGCGCCAGCAGCAGTGGACAGGGAACTTTACCTTCCTACGAGCAGTACTTC. Protein sequence: CASSSGQGTLPSYEQYF.

The chain couples TRBV19 to TRBJ1-2; D possibly corresponds to TRBD1 (6 bases). The CDR3 is 14 amino acids. Germline V gene data show CDR1 as LNHDA and CDR2 as SQIVND (reference sequence). Trimming pared 5 bases from V and 3 bases from J, leaving 13 bases between. CDR3: CASSATSGDYGYTF. CDR3 sequence (DNA): TGTGCCAGTAGTGCTACCTCAGGGGACTATGGCTACACCTTC.

The chain recombines TRBV7-9 with TRBJ1-1; no clear D. This CDR3 has 12 amino acids. Germline lookup yields CDR1 SEHNR and CDR2 FQNEAQ (reference sequence). The V gene lost 3 bases and the J gene lost 5 bases, with 7 bases spanning the gap. DNA of the CDR3: TGTGCCAGCAGCTTGAAGAGAACTGAAGCTTTCTTT. Translation: CASSLKRTEAFF.

The chain is built from TRBV21-1 and TRBJ1-1. TRBV21-1 is given as a pseudogene. The CDR3 totals 15 residues. CDR3 sequence (DNA): TGTGCCATCCTCCTTGGGGGGGGGCGCGGGACTGAAGCTTTCTTT. As protein: CAILLGGGRGTEAFF.